This T cell receptor beta chain is drawn from a study of cytomegalovirus exposure and HLA in healthy donors. A remark on this clone: Its antigen is unknown.

PCR primers comprised 60 Vbeta and 13 Jbeta primers. Method: immunoSEQ multiplex PCR; TCRdb's copy keeps in-frame clones and lacks some. The data show about 170,000 clones, 80% to 90% seen once. Study-level findings and limits: Common viral pathogens seemed, in a later analysis, to connect with several of the most significant clusters.

The V gene lost 4 bases and the J gene lost 0 bases, with 15 bases spanning the gap. This CDR3 contains 16 residues. CDR1 GTSNPN and CDR2 SVGIG come from the germline V gene (reference sequence). What was sequenced was PBMCs. V usage is TRBV30 and J usage is TRBJ1-4, with D tentatively TRBD1 (5 bases). The receptor's source is a man younger than 30 in good health and CMV-seropositive. The CDR3 nucleotides are TGTGCCTGGAAGTGGGGGGGTGCCTCAACTAATGAAAAACTGTTTTTT. As protein: CAWKWGGASTNEKLFF.